This T cell receptor (beta chain) was recorded in a study of shared clonotypes between healthy human individuals (dated by TCRdb to the early 2020s). About the study as a whole: The cohort comprised a couple of women and three men aged 18 to 49 years. For each donor, three plates each were used for CD4 naive and CD4 memory, two plates were used for CD8 naive, and one plate was used for CD8 memory. To estimate repertoire size and how much clonotype sharing occurs between individuals, the study deeply sequenced the blood TCR repertoires of about five healthy adults. Each donor's leukapheresis produced roughly between roughly 0.94 and 9.5 billion PBMCs. To increase sequencing depth and limit assay-specific biases, different laboratories used diverse techniques to prepare libraries and sequence TCR repertoires.

Using the deep immunoSEQ assay, TCR CDR3 regions were amplified from genomic DNA by multiplex PCR. Extracted genomic DNA from each cell subset was spread evenly across all wells of several immunoSEQ 96-well plates, with each plate serving as a replicate. For sorted subsets, approximately 190 ng of genomic DNA, equivalent to 30,000 or so T cell genomes, went into each replicate PCR. Purified libraries were quantified with a Qubit 3.0 fluorometer, sized on a Bioanalyzer 2100, and re-quantified with the KAPA Library Quantification kit. A separate single-read 150-cycle Illumina NextSeq 550 flow cell was used to sequence each immunoSEQ 96-well plate. In the original analysis: Because the immunoSEQ output included only junctional sequences and no quality scores, the filtering could not be the same as the filtering used for full-length reads. To assign V/J genes and CDR3, sequences were annotated using PyIR, a Python wrapper for IgBLAST v1.9, with IMGT germline references. Reads were filtered out if the reads had weak V/J assignments (E-value above 1e-6), no CDR3, stop codons, out-of-frame junctions, or ambiguous translated residues. V3J clonotypes were defined as sequences sharing an identical inferred V gene, J gene, and CDR3 amino acid sequence. The percentage overlap between two repertoires was calculated by dividing the number of shared unique clonotypes by the size of the smaller repertoire. RTK rarefaction, the Chao1 estimator, and Recon v2.1 estimates of unobserved clonotypes were used to assess repertoire richness. Generation probabilities were computed with OLGA for all TCRbeta clonotypes obtained by the gDNA method from four donors. Drawn from immuneACCESS, this table holds only the in-frame rearrangements with V and J called that TCRdb kept. Clones are partly lost; checked studies trace under half to an unresolved V gene and leave the rest unexplained. The V and J calls and the clone size are those of that table, but D and trimming were determined from the DNA. This sample lists roughly 1 million clones; around 78% were detected once. The biggest ten clones account for more than 0.45% of the sample.

Paper-wide results and their limitations: Naive subsets generally had larger estimated clonotype richness than memory subsets. The small number of donors limited the genetic and exposure-history diversity represented. Sampling was restricted to blood, and TCR repertoires in tissues likely differ from the TCR repertoires found in blood. Even with the large sequencing depth, rarefaction of the sorted-subset datasets indicated that sequencing was incomplete. Higher generation probabilities were observed for clonotypes shared by all four sorted-subset donors than for non-shared clonotypes. Sharing across a few donors was observed for around 4.8% of naive CD4, about 3.2% of naive CD8, over 2% of memory CD4, and roughly 0.43% of memory CD8 clonotypes. Based on pairwise subsampling, the degree of clonotype sharing among donors was expected to be affected by sequencing depth.

Details on this clone: No antigen is known for it. Qualities for individual bases were not recorded, and no much larger clone is one base off.

Donors were healthy HIV-negative adults with no recently reported acute infections or vaccinations. All donors were Caucasian adults living in Nashville, Tennessee, USA. Magnetic negative selection was used to enrich CD4+ T cells, after which naive cells were positively selected on CD45RA and the negative fraction became the memory subset. After blood collection by leukapheresis, PBMCs were isolated using Ficoll-Histopaque density gradient centrifugation and then cryopreserved in the vapor phase of liquid nitrogen. Analytical flow cytometry was used to check the purity and quantity of each magnetically sorted T cell population. Each sorted fraction had its genomic DNA isolated and then quantified by UV absorbance on a Nanodrop 2000c. The CDR3 measures 15 amino acids from cysteine to phenylalanine. Only the CDR3 part of the read is kept: 45 bases, read in frame from the first base. Deletion took 0 bases off V and 9 bases off J, with a span of 15 bases between the germline ends. Sequences KGHSY (CDR1) and FQNENV (CDR2) are obtained from the germline V gene.

Sample: memory CD4+ T cells from PBMCs. In the paper's terms, the cell subset or site label means: CD45RA-negative fraction. This TCR came from a young man in good health. Some clones in this sample may be carry-over from other donors' samples. Recombination linked TRBV16 to TRBJ2-4, with a tentative D gene TRBD1 over 6 matching bases. The CDR3 region: CASSQSTPGVGIQYF. The nucleotide sequence is TGTGCCAGCAGCCAATCGACCCCAGGGGTGGGCATTCAGTACTTC.